The 26 T cell receptor beta chains below were found in one sample sequenced in a study of T-cell reconstitution after alpha-beta-depleted transplantation in children. The library targeted TCRbeta and was prepared with unique molecular identifiers. TCRdb processed the PCR reads anew with MiXCR; each CDR3 protein has one entry. The profile shows around 240,000 distinct CDR3 sequences, 7.5% to 9.5% of them singletons. This material consisted of PBMCs, mostly from graft donor cells, taken 180 days after TCRalphabeta/CD19-depleted stem cell transplant. The receptor set was obtained from a male patient younger than 18 who had a stem cell transplant for acute lymphoblastic leukemia, so the T cells may come from the graft donor.

This clonotype has at least ten counts. The chain is built from TRBV7-9 and TRBJ2-5; TRBD1 matches 10 bases. The germline V gene encodes CDR1 SEHNR and CDR2 FQNEAQ (reference sequence). The CDR3 has 14 residues. V was pared by 1 base and J by 7 bases, with 3 bases of the junction left unmatched. CDR3 protein: CASSLGDRGGTQYF. The DNA of the CDR3 is TGTGCCAGCAGCTTAGGGGACAGGGGCGGGACCCAGTACTTC.

Turning to this clonotype: This may arise from a read error, as a much more abundant clone is one base away. V usage is TRBV15 and J usage is TRBJ1-2, with D maybe TRBD1 (5 bases). Germline values: CDR1 LNHNV, CDR2 YYDKDF (reference sequence). V lost 3 bases, J lost 0 bases, and 8 bases lay in between. The CDR3 extends over 14 amino acids. The DNA of the CDR3 is TGTGCCACCAGCAGGGACACCTCTAACTATGGCTACACCTTC. This codes for CATSRDTSNYGYTF.

In its sample, this clonotype was seen many times. The chain carries TRBV7-3 and TRBJ2-1; possibly TRBD2 for D (5 bases). This CDR3 region has 14 residues. Between the trimmed V and J ends, which lost 2 bases and 4 bases, there was a span of 9 bases. From germline, CDR1 is SGHTA and CDR2 FQGTGA. The CDR3 spells CASSLRRGYNEQFF. CDR3 nucleotides: TGTGCCAGCAGCTTACGGAGAGGGTACAATGAGCAGTTCTTC.

About this clonotype: A clone one base away is much larger, so this may be a read error. This sequence joins TRBV20-1 and TRBJ2-1; a weak D match, TRBD2 (5 bases). CDR1 is DFQATT and CDR2 is SNEGSKA in the germline V gene (reference sequence). The CDR3 length is 13 residues. V was cut by 3 bases and J by 5 bases, with 11 bases left in between. Here the CDR3 reads CSARRARNNEQFF. The CDR3 region has the DNA TGCAGTGCTAGGCGGGCCAGGAACAATGAGCAGTTCTTC.

This clonotype was counted a few times. The chain couples TRBV5-4 to TRBJ2-4; D is uncertain. V was cut by 0 bases and J by 0 bases, with 13 bases left in between. The CDR3 has 17 amino acids. The germline CDR1 and CDR2 sequences are SGHNT and YYREEE (reference sequence). The CDR3 spells CASSLARVGQAKNIQYF. The CDR3 DNA reads as TGTGCCAGCAGCTTGGCTCGGGTAGGCCAAGCCAAAAACATTCAGTACTTC.

In this sample, this clonotype turned up many times. The J gene is TRBJ1-1, the V gene TRBV29-1; D may be TRBD1 (6 bases). Germline CDR1 is SQVTM and CDR2 is ANQGSEA. The CDR3 runs 13 residues. The V gene lost 3 bases and the J gene lost 11 bases, with 19 bases spanning the gap. In DNA, the CDR3 is TGCAGCGTTGATGGTCAGGGCCTAAGGGGGGCTTTCTTT. It is translated as CSVDGQGLRGAFF.

This clonotype was counted many times. V usage is TRBV9 and J usage is TRBJ2-7; possibly TRBD1 or TRBD2 for D (5 bases each). The CDR3 is made up of 15 amino acids. Germline CDR1 reads SGDLS; CDR2 reads YYNGEE. V dropped 3 bases and J dropped 0 bases, with 13 bases sitting between them. In nucleotides, the CDR3 is TGTGCCAGCAGCGGGGGACCCTCGAGCTCCTACGAGCAGTACTTC. It specifies CASSGGPSSSYEQYF.

The V and J genes are TRBV6-5 and TRBJ2-2; no firm D call. Deletions cut 1 base from V and 7 bases from J, with 10 bases between. CDR1 is MNHEY, CDR2 SVGAGI, per germline. The CDR3 is made up of 14 amino acids. This chain's CDR3 is CASSYFEWGGELFF. The CDR3 DNA reads TGTGCCAGCAGTTACTTCGAGTGGGGCGGGGAGCTGTTTTTT.

This clonotype was seen at least ten times. J is TRBJ1-1 and V is TRBV14; no definite D call. CDR1 and CDR2 from the germline V gene are SGHDN and FVKESK. V shed 1 base and J shed 7 bases, with 10 bases lying between them. The CDR3 is made up of 13 amino acids. CDR3 nucleotide sequence: TGTGCCAGCAGCCAAGTCGGAAACGGTGAAGCTTTCTTT. The encoded protein is CASSQVGNGEAFF.

This clonotype was picked up many times. V and J are TRBV4-3 and TRBJ2-1; D might be TRBD1 (6 bases). The V gene's germline CDR1 is LGHNA and CDR2 YSLEER. CDR3 length: 18 amino acids. Trimming pared 2 bases from V and 3 bases from J, leaving 20 bases between. This CDR3 reads CASSQRTDVGALYNEQFF. CDR3 bases: TGCGCCAGCAGCCAAAGAACCGACGTGGGGGCCCTCTACAATGAGCAGTTCTTC.

This clonotype was recorded at least ten times. The chain employs TRBV20-1 and TRBJ2-3; TRBD2 is a possible D gene (6 bases). CDR1 and CDR2 (germline): DFQATT, SNEGSKA (reference sequence). Between the trimmed V and J ends, which lost 8 bases and 2 bases, there was a span of 23 bases. This CDR3 contains 16 residues. The chain's CDR3 is CSSPPKASVLTDTQYF. The CDR3, as DNA: TGCAGTTCACCACCAAAGGCTAGCGTCCTCACAGATACGCAGTATTTT.

This clonotype was counted ten times or more. The V and J genes are TRBV12-3 or TRBV12-4 and TRBJ2-2; no firm D call. V was pared by 5 bases and J by 4 bases, with 8 bases between. The CDR3 loop spans 13 amino acids. The CDR3 coding sequence is TGTGCCAGCAGTGGCCTCGGCACCGGGGAGCTGTTTTTT. It encodes CASSGLGTGELFF.

This clonotype was recorded many times. The chain recombines TRBV12-3 or TRBV12-4 with TRBJ2-6, with D tentatively TRBD1 or TRBD2 (5 bases each). The CDR3 is 14 amino acids. V was pared by 3 bases and J by 4 bases, with 7 bases between. The CDR3 coding sequence is TGTGCCAGCAGTTTCGGGGACGGGGCCAACGTCCTGACTTTC. This codes for CASSFGDGANVLTF.

At least ten counts were recorded for this clonotype. This chain links TRBV4-3 with TRBJ2-2, with unresolved D. V lost 5 bases and J lost 3, with 13 bases in between. Germline assignment: CDR1 LGHNA and CDR2 YSLEER. The CDR3 totals 15 residues. The CDR3 DNA follows: TGCGCCAGCAGCAAAGTTGGGGTAGACACCGGGGAGCTGTTTTTT. Amino acid sequence: CASSKVGVDTGELFF.

This clonotype was counted many times. The chain is built from TRBV28 and TRBJ2-1; D is perhaps TRBD1 (5 bases). This CDR3 is 14 amino acids long. V was shortened by 2 bases and J by 11 bases, with 16 bases between the two germline ends. CDR1 and CDR2 from the germline V gene are MDHEN and SYDVKM. The DNA of the CDR3 is TGTGCCAGCAGTTTAATAGACAGACCCCCCAAGCAGTTCTTC. As protein: CASSLIDRPPKQFF. Full variable domain (missing parts from reference TRBV28 and TRBJ2-1): DVKVTQSSRYLVKRTGEKVFLECVQDMDHENMFWYRQDPGLGLRLIYFSYDVKMKEKGDIPEGYSVSREKKERFSLILESASTNQTSMYLCASSLIDRPPKQFFGPGTRLTVL.

This clonotype was seen repeatedly, ten times or more. The chain combines TRBV27 with TRBJ2-3; 7 bases match TRBD1. Germline CDR1 reads MNHEY; CDR2 reads SMNVEV (reference sequence). The V gene end was trimmed by 2 bases and the J gene end by 2 bases; junction bases not matched to a gene: 7. The CDR3 contains 16 residues. The CDR3 region has the DNA TGTGCCAGCAGTTTACTCGGGCAGGGGGACACAGATACGCAGTATTTT. Encoded protein: CASSLLGQGDTDTQYF.

This clonotype was picked up a small number of times. The gene calls are TRBV7-3 and TRBJ2-6, with D perhaps TRBD1 (6 bases). The CDR3 length is 16 residues. Germline assignment: CDR1 SGHTA and CDR2 FQGTGA. V shed 3 bases and J shed 4 bases, with 13 bases lying between them. The CDR3 here is CASSFSTGNGANVLTF. The CDR3 nucleotides are TGTGCCAGCAGCTTTTCTACAGGGAACGGGGCCAACGTCCTGACTTTC.

This clonotype was detected ten times or more. The rearrangement links TRBV19 to TRBJ1-5; D gene uncertain. Germline CDR1 and CDR2: LNHDA and SQIVND (reference sequence). Trimming pared 0 bases from V and 5 bases from J, leaving 5 bases between. CDR3 length: 13 residues. The CDR3 DNA follows: TGTGCCAGTAGTATAGACCTGGATCAGCCCCAGCATTTT. Its translation is CASSIDLDQPQHF. Full variable domain (missing parts from reference TRBV19 and TRBJ1-5): DGGITQSPKYLFRKEGQNVTLSCEQNLNHDAMYWYRQDPGQGLRLIYYSQIVNDFQKGDIAEGYSVSREKKESFPLTVTSAQKNPTAFYLCASSIDLDQPQHFGDGTRLSIL.

As concerns this clonotype: A read error is possible here, since a much larger clone lies one base away. This sequence joins TRBV4-3 and TRBJ1-4; tentatively, D is TRBD1 (6 bases). Per the germline V gene, CDR1 is LGHNA and CDR2 is YSLEER. This CDR3 region has 17 residues. CDR3 in amino acids: CASGQDGLTGGSEKLFF. Here the CDR3 DNA reads TGCGCCAGCGGCCAAGACGGTCTGACAGGCGGGAGTGAAAAACTGTTTTTT.

This clonotype was seen repeatedly, ten times or more. This chain uses TRBV29-1 with TRBJ1-5, with D tentatively TRBD1 (6 bases). Deletions cut 7 bases from V and 4 bases from J, with 17 bases between. Germline V gene sequence: CDR1 SQVTM, CDR2 ANQGSEA. This CDR3 has 14 amino acids. The CDR3 coding sequence is TGCAGCGCCTCTGAGGGCACAGGGAATCAGCCCCAGCATTTT. Protein: CSASEGTGNQPQHF.

This clonotype was found many times. The chain employs TRBV12-3 or TRBV12-4 and TRBJ2-2; 9 bases line up with TRBD1. This CDR3 is 18 amino acids long. V lost 3 bases and J lost 3; bases outside the gene matches: 11. CDR3 in DNA: TGTGCCAGCAGTTTCCGCCCTCCGGGACAGGGTTACACCGGGGAGCTGTTTTTT. Encoded protein: CASSFRPPGQGYTGELFF.

The genes are TRBV12-5 and TRBJ1-1; maybe TRBD1 (6 bases). The V end was cut by 0 bases, the J end by 1 base, with 9 bases between. The CDR3 extends over 15 amino acids. Germline V gene lookup returns CDR1 LGHNT and CDR2 FRNRAP. Here the CDR3 reads CASGLVLGGNTEAFF. The DNA of the CDR3 is TGTGCTAGTGGTTTGGTACTAGGGGGGAACACTGAAGCTTTCTTT.

This clonotype was seen many times. The chain couples TRBV14 to TRBJ2-5, with D perhaps TRBD1 or TRBD2 (5 bases each). CDR1 and CDR2 from the germline V gene are SGHDN and FVKESK. Between the trimmed V and J ends, which lost 0 bases and 4 bases, there was a span of 24 bases. The CDR3 extends over 19 amino acids. The CDR3 protein is CASSQDQKVRGAGRETQYF. The DNA for the CDR3 is TGTGCCAGCAGCCAAGATCAGAAGGTGCGAGGGGCCGGAAGAGAGACCCAGTACTTC.

This clonotype was seen ten or more times. V is TRBV5-1 and J is TRBJ2-7; TRBD1 matches at 9 bases. The CDR3 contains 16 residues. Unmatched junction bases numbered 10, after V lost 3 bases and J lost 3 bases. From germline, CDR1 is SGHRS and CDR2 YFSETQ. CDR3 sequence: CASSSGTGTGLYEQYF. CDR3 coding DNA: TGCGCCAGCAGCTCTGGGACCGGGACAGGGCTCTACGAGCAGTACTTC.

This clonotype has ten or more counts. The V call is TRBV11-1, the J call TRBJ2-7; 7 nucleotides align to TRBD1. V shed 5 bases, J shed 3 bases, and the junction held 7 bases outside the gene matches. The CDR3 is 14 residues long. Per germline, CDR1 SGHAT and CDR2 FQDESV (reference sequence). CDR3 coding DNA: TGTGCCAGCAGCCCGGACAGGAGTCGCTACGAGCAGTACTTC. Translating it yields CASSPDRSRYEQYF. The full variable domain, in which reference TRBV11-1 and TRBJ2-7 provide the parts outside the CDR3, is EAEVAQSPRYKITEKSQAVAFWCDPISGHATLYWYRQILGQGPELLVQFQDESVVDDSQLPKDRFSAERLKGVDSTLKIQPAELGDSAMYLCASSPDRSRYEQYFGPGTRLTVT.

This clonotype appeared a few times. The chain couples TRBV18 to TRBJ1-6; D may be TRBD1 (5 bases). The germline V gene encodes CDR1 KGHSH and CDR2 LQKENI. The CDR3 loop spans 14 amino acids. Trimming left V 3 bases short and J 15 bases short, with 18 bases between. The CDR3 DNA sequence: TGTGCCAGCTCACCTTGGGCGGGGGTCTCAAACCTCCACTTT. Residues: CASSPWAGVSNLHF. Full variable domain (rest looked up from reference TRBV18 and TRBJ1-6): NAGVMQNPRHLVRRRGQEARLRCSPMKGHSHVYWYRQLPEEGLKFMVYLQKENIIDESGMPKERFSAEFPKEGPSILRIQQVVRGDSAAYFCASSPWAGVSNLHFGNGTRLTVT.